Each of the 27 T cell receptor beta chains below was sequenced from the same sample in a study of a mutant IDH1 vaccine in newly diagnosed glioma. Sample time point: week 23, last vaccination. The vaccine gave 300 ug of a 20-mer mutant IDH1 peptide subcutaneously per dose. Their recognized antigens are unknown. The method was immunoSEQ multiplex PCR; TCRdb's version includes in-frame clones alone and lacks a portion of them. The data hold 25,000 to 30,000 clones, with roughly 80% observed a single time. The sample in question was PBMCs, obtained from a glioma patient whose treatment included an IDH1 peptide vaccine. These receptors all stem from a woman aged 30 to 39 with glioma.

The chain uses TRBV21-1 and TRBJ1-5; the table's D call, TRBD1, was not checked against the DNA. TRBV21-1 is assigned pseudogene status. The CDR3 sequence is 11 residues long. This CDR3 reads CASSNQQPQHF. CDR3 sequence (DNA): TGTGCCAGCAGCAACCAACAGCCCCAGCATTTT.

The genes are TRBV30 and TRBJ2-7; 9 nucleotides line up with TRBD1. The ends lost 1 base at V and 1 base at J; junction bases unmatched: 5. Germline values: CDR1 GTSNPN, CDR2 SVGIG (reference sequence). The CDR3 is 15 residues long. The CDR3 nucleotides read TGTGCCTGGAGTGAAGGGACAGGGCGGTCCTACGAGCAGTACTTC. This codes for CAWSEGTGRSYEQYF.

The sample holds one count of this clone. J is TRBJ1-1 and V is TRBV19; D remains unclear. The V end was cut by 6 bases, the J end by 1 base, with 3 bases between. The CDR3 is made up of 11 amino acids. Germline V CDR1 and CDR2: LNHDA, SQIVND (reference sequence). This chain's CDR3 is CASRKNTEAFF. In DNA, the CDR3 is TGTGCCAGTAGGAAGAACACTGAAGCTTTCTTT. The whole variable domain, filled in from reference TRBV19 and TRBJ1-1, reads DGGITQSPKYLFRKEGQNVTLSCEQNLNHDAMYWYRQDPGQGLRLIYYSQIVNDFQKGDIAEGYSVSREKKESFPLTVTSAQKNPTAFYLCASRKNTEAFFGQGTRLTVV.

With regard to this clone: This sample includes further DNA sequences coding for the same CDR3. This chain connects TRBV6-5 to TRBJ1-2, with a weak D call TRBD1 (5 bases). Germline V lookup: CDR1 MNHEY, CDR2 SVGAGI. The CDR3 totals 13 residues. The V end lost 2 bases, the J end lost 2 bases, and 6 bases lay between the germline ends. The CDR3 region has the DNA TGTGCCAGCAGTTACGGGGGAAACTATGGCTACACCTTC. This gives the protein CASSYGGNYGYTF.

J is TRBJ1-6 and V is TRBV30, with unresolved D. Germline V gene lookup returns CDR1 GTSNPN and CDR2 SVGIG (reference sequence). With 7 bases removed from V and 8 bases from J, the gap between germline ends came to 18 bases. This CDR3 region has 14 residues. CDR3 residues: CASSLALGDSPLHF. The CDR3, as DNA: TGTGCCTCATCCCTCGCCTTGGGCGATTCACCCCTCCACTTT.

The chain couples TRBV6-1 to TRBJ1-1; unclear D gene. The germline gives CDR1 MNHNS, CDR2 SASEGT. The CDR3 runs to 14 residues. Between the trimmed V and J ends, which lost 5 bases and 3 bases, there was a span of 13 bases. The CDR3 reads CASSRLDGYTEAFF. As DNA, the CDR3 is TGTGCCAGCAGTCGACTGGACGGATACACTGAAGCTTTCTTT.

This clone appeared a single time. Here the CDR3 DNA reads TGCGCCAGCAGCCAAGTCGAGCAGGGGGAGCAGTTCTTC. It specifies CASSQVEQGEQFF. This chain links TRBV4-3 with TRBJ2-1, with TRBD1 as a possible D gene (6 bases). Trimming stripped 1 base from V and 10 bases from J, with 11 bases between. Looked up from germline, CDR1 is LGHNA and CDR2 is YSLEER. The CDR3 is 13 residues long.

This clone occurred once. V is TRBV5-6 and J is TRBJ1-1; D unresolved. V shed 0 bases and J shed 4 bases, with 19 bases lying between them. Germline V lookup: CDR1 SGHDT, CDR2 YYEEEE. This CDR3 has 17 residues. The CDR3 protein is CASSLARRVAGFTEAFF. Here the CDR3 DNA reads TGTGCCAGCAGCTTGGCCAGAAGGGTAGCGGGTTTCACTGAAGCTTTCTTT.

The rearrangement uses TRBV7-2 and TRBJ2-3, with 12 bases that match TRBD2. V lost 5 bases and J lost 2; bases outside the gene matches: 5. Germline-derived CDR1 and CDR2 are SGHTA and FQGNSA. This CDR3 comprises 16 residues. The CDR3: CASSQLAGGSTDTQYF. CDR3 in DNA: TGTGCCAGCAGCCAACTAGCGGGGGGCTCCACAGATACGCAGTATTTT.

This chain uses TRBV6-5 with TRBJ2-1; tentative D call: TRBD2 (5 bases). V gave up 2 bases and J gave up 3 bases, with 5 bases separating them. The length of the CDR3 is 13 residues. The germline V gene encodes CDR1 MNHEY and CDR2 SVGAGI. This CDR3 is CASSYGLYNEQFF. Here the CDR3 DNA reads TGTGCCAGCAGTTACGGACTCTACAATGAGCAGTTCTTC.

By share of the sample, this clone is medium-sized. The chain joins TRBV7-9 to TRBJ1-3, with no clear D. This CDR3 has 15 residues. Germline V gives CDR1 SEHNR, CDR2 FQNEAQ (reference sequence). Trimming shortened V by 5 bases and J by 0 bases, and 11 bases separated the two germline ends. CDR3 amino acids: CASSPPLNSGNTIYF. CDR3 in DNA: TGTGCCAGCAGCCCACCCCTGAACTCTGGAAACACCATATATTTT. Combining the CDR3 with reference TRBV7-9 and TRBJ1-3 gives the whole variable domain DTGVSQNPRHKITKRGQNVTFRCDPISEHNRLYWYRQTLGQGPEFLTYFQNEAQLEKSRLLSDRFSAERPKGSFSTLEIQRTEQGDSAMYLCASSPPLNSGNTIYFGEGSWLTVV.

J is TRBJ1-1 and V is TRBV10-3, with 7 bases fitting TRBD1. The CDR3 totals 13 residues. Looked up from germline, CDR1 is ENHRY and CDR2 is SYGVKD. J was trimmed by 0 bases and V by 8 bases; bases with no gene match: 3. CDR3: CAIGTELNTEAFF. In nucleotides, the CDR3 is TGTGCCATCGGGACAGAGCTGAACACTGAAGCTTTCTTT.

This chain joins TRBV5-6 and TRBJ2-7, with D unclear. The germline V gene encodes CDR1 SGHDT and CDR2 YYEEEE. V lost 1 base, J lost 2 bases, and 13 bases lay in between. This CDR3 region has 15 residues. The DNA for the CDR3 is TGTGCCAGCAGCTTGCTCCGGAAGGCCGCCTACGAGCAGTACTTC. Translating it yields CASSLLRKAAYEQYF. Full variable domain (rest looked up from reference TRBV5-6 and TRBJ2-7): DAGVTQSPTHLIKTRGQQVTLRCSPKSGHDTVSWYQQALGQGPQFIFQYYEEEERQRGNFPDRFSGHQFPNYSSELNVNALLLGDSALYLCASSLLRKAAYEQYFGPGTRLTVT.

This chain joins TRBV7-9 and TRBJ2-7, with 8 bases fitting TRBD1. Germline CDR1 is SEHNR and CDR2 is FQNEAQ (reference sequence). Trimming cost V 10 bases and J 6 bases; bases outside gene matches: 11. The CDR3 is 13 residues long. In DNA form, the CDR3 reads TGTGCCACCACGGGACAGGCCGCCTCCGAGCAGTACTTC. Protein: CATTGQAASEQYF.

CDR3 sequence: CASSQDQSTEAFF. The CDR3 nucleotides are TGTGCCAGCAGCCAAGATCAGAGCACTGAAGCTTTCTTT. This chain connects TRBV14 to TRBJ1-1; D is unresolved. The V gene lost 0 bases and the J gene lost 4 bases, with 6 bases spanning the gap. Germline CDR1 SGHDN, CDR2 FVKESK. This CDR3 contains 13 residues.

The DNA for the CDR3 is TGTGCCAGCAGCGGGGGCCGGACAGTCACTGAAGCTTTCTTT. Translated, it gives CASSGGRTVTEAFF. V usage is TRBV2 and J usage is TRBJ1-1; D possibly corresponds to TRBD1 (6 bases). Per germline, CDR1 SNHLY and CDR2 FYNNEI. The length of the CDR3 is 14 residues. V lost 6 bases, J lost 4 bases, and 15 bases lay in between.

The V call is TRBV6-6, the J call TRBJ1-2, with D hard to call. V was cut by 5 bases and J by 13 bases, with 14 bases left in between. The V gene's germline CDR1 is MNHNY and CDR2 SVGAGI (reference sequence). The CDR3 loop spans 11 amino acids. CDR3 residues: CASSPSSALTF. CDR3 bases: TGTGCCAGCAGTCCGTCGTCGGCCCTCACCTTC.

Points on this clone: The same CDR3 also results from other DNA sequences found in this sample. The genes are TRBV7-8 and TRBJ2-5; 10 bases fit TRBD1. Germline CDR1 reads SGHVS; CDR2 reads FQNEAQ. The CDR3 is 15 amino acids. V shed 2 bases and J 4 bases; nucleotides not matched to a gene: 4. The CDR3 nucleotides read TGTGCCAGCAGCTTAAGGGACAGGGGAGGAGAGACCCAGTACTTC. Protein sequence: CASSLRDRGGETQYF. Supplemented by reference TRBV7-8 and TRBJ2-5, the full variable domain reads GAGVSQSPRYKVAKRGQDVALRCDPISGHVSLFWYQQALGQGPEFLTYFQNEAQLDKSGLPSDRFFAERPEGSVSTLKIQRTQQEDSAVYLCASSLRDRGGETQYFGPGTRLLVL.

The rearrangement links TRBV11-3 to TRBJ2-7; D uncertain. The germline V and J ends were trimmed by 0 bases and 3 bases, with 3 bases remaining between them. This CDR3 comprises 12 residues. The V gene's germline CDR1 is SGHNT and CDR2 YENEEA. The CDR3 is CASSLDGYEQYF. CDR3 DNA: TGTGCCAGCAGCTTAGACGGCTACGAGCAGTACTTC.

This clone appeared a few times. The CDR3 nucleotides read TGCAGCGGCAGGGTCTCGGCGGGGAACACTGAAGCTTTCTTT. Its protein product is CSGRVSAGNTEAFF. The chain combines TRBV29-1 with TRBJ1-1; tentatively, D is TRBD1 (5 bases). Germline V CDR1 and CDR2: SQVTM, ANQGSEA. There are 14 residues in the CDR3. V was pared by 7 bases and J by 1 base, with 16 bases between.

The count of this clone is one. V is TRBV5-1 and J is TRBJ2-5; 12 bases are a match to TRBD2. The CDR3 runs to 16 residues. CDR1 is SGHRS and CDR2 is YFSETQ in the germline V gene. V trimming: 3 bases; J trimming: 0 bases; junction bases outside the gene matches: 3. CDR3 sequence (DNA): TGCGCCAGCAGCTGGAGACTAGCGGGGGACCAAGAGACCCAGTACTTC. This codes for CASSWRLAGDQETQYF.

The chain is built from TRBV15 and TRBJ1-3; D might be TRBD1 (5 bases). Germline V gene lookup returns CDR1 LNHNV and CDR2 YYDKDF (reference sequence). Trimming stripped 1 base from V and 0 bases from J, with 10 bases between. The CDR3 has 16 amino acids. The CDR3 region is CATSRGEGFSGNTIYF. The CDR3 coding sequence is TGTGCCACCAGCAGAGGGGAGGGGTTCTCTGGAAACACCATATATTTT.

The V gene is TRBV21-1, the J gene TRBJ2-7; the DNA was not used to check the table's D call, TRBD1. TRBV21-1 is a pseudogene. This CDR3 comprises 14 residues. DNA of the CDR3: TGTGCCAGCACCGCAGGGACATCGGCCTACGAGCAGTACTTC. Residues: CASTAGTSAYEQYF.

This clone appeared a few times. The chain carries TRBV6-5 and TRBJ1-6; D might be TRBD1 (5 bases). Germline CDR1 is MNHEY and CDR2 is SVGAGI. The germline V and J ends were trimmed by 6 bases and 6 bases, with 12 bases remaining between them. This CDR3 has 14 amino acids. As DNA, the CDR3 is TGTGCCAGCAGACTCGGACACGCTAATTCACCCCTCCACTTT. Translated, it gives CASRLGHANSPLHF.

The V and J genes are TRBV4-3 and TRBJ1-2, with unresolved D. Germline V lookup: CDR1 LGHNA, CDR2 YSLEER. The CDR3 loop spans 16 amino acids. The ends were cut back, 0 bases at V and 8 bases at J, with 19 bases in the middle. In DNA form, the CDR3 reads TGCGCCAGCAGCCAAGACATGACCGGACCGACTTTCGGCTACACCTTC. As protein: CASSQDMTGPTFGYTF.

The V and J genes are TRBV6-5 and TRBJ1-2; no reliable D call. CDR1 is MNHEY, CDR2 SVGAGI, per germline. V lost 4 bases and J lost 4, with 10 bases in between. The CDR3 length is 13 residues. The CDR3 sequence is CASSSGTTYGYTF. The CDR3 region has the DNA TGTGCCAGCAGTTCCGGCACAACCTATGGCTACACCTTC.

The chain uses TRBV2 and TRBJ1-1; tentatively, D is TRBD1 (6 bases). CDR1 is SNHLY and CDR2 is FYNNEI in the germline V gene. V was pared by 8 bases and J by 0 bases, with 10 bases between. The CDR3 is 13 amino acids. DNA of the CDR3: TGTGCCAGCGGGACACCGATGAACACTGAAGCTTTCTTT. Protein sequence: CASGTPMNTEAFF.